The 30 T cell receptor beta chains below come from one sample, sequenced in a study of cytomegalovirus exposure and HLA in healthy donors. PCR used 60 Vbeta primers and 13 Jbeta primers. Assay: immunoSEQ multiplex PCR; the TCRdb copy retains only in-frame clones and omits some. Altogether 130,000 or so clones are present, roughly three fifths being singletons, with the ten largest covering around 2.5%. The sample taken for sequencing was PBMCs. The receptor set was obtained from a woman aged 40-49 years in good health and CMV-seronegative.

This clone was seen more than once but under ten times. CDR3 sequence (DNA): TGTGCCAGCAGCTTTACGGTCCGGGACAGAGATGGCTACACCTTC. Its protein product is CASSFTVRDRDGYTF. This sequence joins TRBV5-4 and TRBJ1-2, with 7 bases identical to TRBD1. The germline V gene has CDR1 SGHNT and CDR2 YYREEE (reference sequence). The V and J ends lost 2 bases and 6 bases, in that order; junction bases with no gene match: 10. The CDR3 totals 15 residues.

Points on this clone: The sample holds other DNA sequences that translate to the same CDR3. This chain uses TRBV5-6 with TRBJ2-2; D may be TRBD1 (5 bases). Trimming left V 2 bases short and J 7 bases short, with 12 bases between. Germline V gene lookup returns CDR1 SGHDT and CDR2 YYEEEE. The CDR3 runs to 14 residues. The CDR3 loop reads CASSLVQVGGELFF. The CDR3 DNA reads as TGTGCCAGCAGCTTAGTACAGGTCGGCGGGGAGCTGTTTTTT.

The chain couples TRBV7-3 to TRBJ1-1; a possible D gene is TRBD1 (6 bases). Germline CDR1 and CDR2: SGHTA and FQGTGA. V was pared by 2 bases and J by 2 bases, with 9 bases between. CDR3 length equals 14 residues. The CDR3 bases are TGTGCCAGCAGCTTAGGACAGCCTAACACTGAAGCTTTCTTT. Residues: CASSLGQPNTEAFF.

V and J are TRBV29-1 and TRBJ1-2; D is perhaps TRBD1 (6 bases). The V end lost 5 bases, the J end lost 8 bases, and 9 bases lay between the germline ends. The CDR3 totals 10 residues. CDR1 and CDR2 (germline): SQVTM, ANQGSEA. In DNA form, the CDR3 reads TGCAGCGTTCTGGACAGCGGCTACACCTTC. Its protein product is CSVLDSGYTF.

J is TRBJ2-5 and V is TRBV9; 9 bases are shared with TRBD1. Germline assignment: CDR1 SGDLS and CDR2 YYNGEE. V dropped 3 bases and J dropped 4; count of bases not matched to a gene: 7. The CDR3 has 15 amino acids. The chain's CDR3 is CASSAQGAKGETQYF. CDR3 in DNA: TGTGCCAGCAGCGCACAGGGGGCCAAGGGAGAGACCCAGTACTTC.

The chain couples TRBV4-1 to TRBJ2-3, with D possibly matching TRBD2 (5 bases). V lost 2 bases and J 6 bases, leaving 12 bases between the germline ends. Germline CDR1 is MGHRA and CDR2 is YSYEKL. The CDR3 covers 14 residues. DNA for the CDR3: TGCGCCAGCAGCCAATACGGGGAAACGGATACGCAGTATTTT. Translation gives CASSQYGETDTQYF.

This rearrangement joins TRBV29-1 to TRBJ1-1; D is uncertain. The CDR3 has 13 residues. V gave up 7 bases and J gave up 4 bases, with 16 bases separating them. CDR1 is SQVTM, CDR2 ANQGSEA, per germline. The CDR3 region has the DNA TGCAGCGCTCGAGGTAGGCTGACCACTGAAGCTTTCTTT. This gives the protein CSARGRLTTEAFF.

This clone was seen a handful of times. The J gene is TRBJ1-5, the V gene TRBV6-6; 10 bases are a match to TRBD1. CDR3 size: 15 residues. V shed 6 bases, J shed 5 bases, and the junction held 7 bases outside the gene matches. CDR1 and CDR2 from the germline V gene are MNHNY and SVGAGI (reference sequence). The CDR3 protein is CASRSQTGGDQPQHF. The CDR3 nucleotides read TGTGCCAGCAGATCTCAGACAGGGGGCGATCAGCCCCAGCATTTT.

The rearrangement uses TRBV6-1 and TRBJ1-5, with TRBD1 matching 7 bases. V lost 9 bases and J lost 3; bases outside the gene matches: 5. In germline, CDR1 is MNHNS, CDR2 SASEGT. The CDR3 consists of 13 residues. CDR3 protein: CASRGQNNQPQHF. The CDR3 DNA is TGTGCCAGTAGGGGACAGAACAATCAGCCCCAGCATTTT.

The rearrangement links TRBV2 to TRBJ2-5; possibly TRBD1 for D (6 bases). The CDR3 sequence is 15 residues long. Trimming removed 3 bases at V and 2 bases at J, with 13 bases between. CDR1 and CDR2 (germline): SNHLY, FYNNEI. Here the CDR3 DNA reads TGTGCCAGCAGTGATCTGACAGGCCAACAAGAGACCCAGTACTTC. Residues: CASSDLTGQQETQYF.

The V and J genes are TRBV29-1 and TRBJ2-2; 8 bases align to TRBD2. Looked up from germline, CDR1 is SQVTM and CDR2 is ANQGSEA. The CDR3 runs 13 residues. V lost 4 bases to trimming and J lost 5 bases; unmatched junction nucleotides: 3. The CDR3 is CSVGAGATGELFF. The CDR3 DNA is TGCAGCGTTGGAGCGGGGGCAACCGGGGAGCTGTTTTTT.

This clone was detected only a few times. The chain has TRBV7-9 and TRBJ1-5; TRBD1 matches 9 bases. Trimming at V came to 5 bases and at J to 6 bases, leaving 8 bases not matched to a gene. The CDR3 contains 15 residues. The germline gives CDR1 SEHNR, CDR2 FQNEAQ (reference sequence). The CDR3 bases are TGTGCCAGCAGCCCCCCGGGACAGGGAAGTCAGCCCCAGCATTTT. This translates into CASSPPGQGSQPQHF.

This clone appeared once. This rearrangement joins TRBV5-1 to TRBJ1-6; 7 bases fit TRBD1. V lost 4 bases and J lost 6; bases outside the gene matches: 7. This CDR3 contains 15 residues. From germline, CDR1 is SGHRS and CDR2 YFSETQ. This chain's CDR3 is CASSDRQGSNSPLHF. DNA for the CDR3: TGCGCCAGCAGCGACCGACAGGGAAGTAATTCACCCCTCCACTTT. Using reference TRBV5-1 and TRBJ1-6 for the parts outside the CDR3, the full variable domain is KAGVTQTPRYLIKTRGQQVTLSCSPISGHRSVSWYQQTPGQGLQFLFEYFSETQRNKGNFPGRFSGRQFSNSRSEMNVSTLELGDSALYLCASSDRQGSNSPLHFGNGTRLTVT.

J is TRBJ2-3 and V is TRBV7-2, with 9 nucleotides matching TRBD1. Trimming cost V 0 bases and J 3 bases; bases outside gene matches: 1. Germline-derived CDR1 and CDR2 are SGHTA and FQGNSA. The CDR3 runs 15 residues. CDR3: CASSLAGQGTDTQYF. The CDR3 DNA reads as TGTGCCAGCAGCTTAGCGGGACAGGGAACAGATACGCAGTATTTT.

The gene calls are TRBV18 and TRBJ1-2; 7 nucleotides align to TRBD1. There are 18 residues in the CDR3. The V and J ends lost 4 bases and 7 bases, in that order; junction bases with no gene match: 21. The germline CDR1 and CDR2 sequences are KGHSH and LQKENI. CDR3 residues: CASSLSGQDYRSRSGYTF. The CDR3 nucleotides are TGTGCCAGCTCACTCTCAGGACAGGATTATAGGAGTCGTTCTGGCTACACCTTC.

The CDR3 nucleotides are TGTGCCAGCAAACAAACCAGCGGGGAAGATAGTGAGCAGTTCTTC. It encodes CASKQTSGEDSEQFF. The chain joins TRBV7-2 to TRBJ2-1, with TRBD2 matching over 7 bases. CDR3 length: 15 residues. CDR1 and CDR2 (germline): SGHTA, FQGNSA. With 7 bases clipped from V and 9 bases from J, the junction kept 15 bases outside the gene matches.

The chain couples TRBV9 to TRBJ1-3, with D maybe TRBD1 (5 bases). Trimming stripped 4 bases from V and 4 bases from J, with 12 bases between. CDR1 is SGDLS and CDR2 is YYNGEE in the germline V gene. The CDR3 spans 14 residues. The CDR3 sequence is CASSPQGFGNTIYF. CDR3 bases: TGTGCCAGCAGCCCCCAGGGCTTCGGAAACACCATATATTTT.

The genes are TRBV9 and TRBJ1-2; D possibly corresponds to TRBD1 (6 bases). The V gene lost 2 bases and the J gene lost 0 bases, with 11 bases spanning the gap. CDR1 is SGDLS and CDR2 is YYNGEE in the germline V gene. The CDR3 contains 15 residues. The CDR3 reads CASSVTGTTNYGYTF. In DNA form, the CDR3 reads TGTGCCAGCAGCGTCACCGGGACAACTAACTATGGCTACACCTTC.

This clone showed up just a few times. The J gene is TRBJ1-6, the V gene TRBV9; no clear D. The V gene's germline CDR1 is SGDLS and CDR2 YYNGEE. This CDR3 is 13 amino acids long. Deletions cut 4 bases from V and 14 bases from J, with 16 bases between. CDR3 nucleotide sequence: TGTGCCAGCAGCCCCCGAACGGGTCAATCCCTCCACTTT. Amino acid sequence: CASSPRTGQSLHF.

The chain uses TRBV6-5 and TRBJ1-5; D gene unclear. Trimming shortened V by 5 bases and J by 7 bases, and 15 bases separated the two germline ends. The CDR3 totals 14 residues. Per the germline V gene, CDR1 is MNHEY and CDR2 is SVGAGI. The CDR3 nucleotides read TGTGCCAGCAGTCAGGCCTCCCCACACCAGCCCCAGCATTTT. Translating gives CASSQASPHQPQHF.

V and J are TRBV19 and TRBJ2-7; possibly TRBD2 for D (5 bases). V lost 2 bases to trimming and J lost 0 bases, with 8 bases between them. This CDR3 contains 14 residues. Germline CDR1 is LNHDA and CDR2 is SQIVND (reference sequence). CDR3 sequence reads: CASSIIGSSYEQYF. In DNA form, the CDR3 reads TGTGCCAGTAGTATAATTGGGAGCTCCTACGAGCAGTACTTC.

A few counts support this clone. The rearrangement joins TRBV27 to TRBJ2-6; tentative D call: TRBD1 (5 bases). The CDR3 length is 20 residues. In germline, CDR1 is MNHEY, CDR2 SMNVEV (reference sequence). Trimming pared 0 bases from V and 0 bases from J, leaving 18 bases between. The CDR3 is CASSLSRFGAPISGANVLTF. The CDR3 DNA follows: TGTGCCAGCAGTTTATCGAGGTTTGGGGCGCCCATCTCTGGGGCCAACGTCCTGACTTTC.

The chain combines TRBV7-6 with TRBJ2-7; D perhaps matches TRBD2 (6 bases). The CDR3 sequence is 16 residues long. Per the germline V gene, CDR1 is SGHVS and CDR2 is FNYEAQ. Trimming left V 4 bases short and J 1 base short, with 17 bases between. The CDR3 loop reads CASSSRGSSASYEQYF. The CDR3 DNA follows: TGTGCCAGCAGCTCCCGGGGGAGTTCAGCGTCCTACGAGCAGTACTTC.

This clone is a singleton in its sample. Germline is not matched at one junction end, which may reflect a read error. The chain couples TRBV6-5 to TRBJ2-1; maybe TRBD2 (5 bases). The CDR3 extends over 16 amino acids. Germline lookup yields CDR1 MNHEY and CDR2 SVGAGI. In DNA form, the CDR3 reads TGTGCCAGCGGTTACGGTCGGACTCGCACCTACAATGAGCAGTTCTTC. This codes for CASGYGRTRTYNEQFF.

V and J are TRBV6-5 and TRBJ1-1; possible D gene TRBD1, 6 bases. There are 14 residues in the CDR3. The germline V gene encodes CDR1 MNHEY and CDR2 SVGAGI. Trimming took 2 bases from V and 2 from J, leaving 9 bases between them. CDR3 sequence: CASSYGGANTEAFF. CDR3 DNA sequence: TGTGCCAGCAGTTACGGGGGGGCAAACACTGAAGCTTTCTTT.

This clone was counted a few times. V usage is TRBV19 and J usage is TRBJ2-1; 9 positions match TRBD1. Germline trimming cut 10 bases from V and 3 bases from J; bases unmatched to any gene: 7. Germline V gene data show CDR1 as LNHDA and CDR2 as SQIVND (reference sequence). The CDR3 consists of 14 residues. CDR3 region: CATPGQGFYNEQFF. Written as DNA, the CDR3 is TGTGCCACTCCGGGACAGGGATTCTACAATGAGCAGTTCTTC.

About this clone itself: One end of the junction varies from germline; a read error may be responsible. V and J are TRBV7-8 and TRBJ1-1; D is ambiguous. The germline V gene has CDR1 SGHVS and CDR2 FQNEAQ. The CDR3 totals 13 residues. CDR3 sequence reads: CASSLGRDSEDFF. The CDR3 bases are TGTGCCAGCAGCTTAGGTCGTGACTCTGAAGATTTCTTT.

This chain uses TRBV15 with TRBJ1-5; 10 bases agree with TRBD1. V shed 0 bases and J 4 bases; nucleotides not matched to a gene: 3. CDR3 length: 16 amino acids. Germline V gives CDR1 LNHNV, CDR2 YYDKDF (reference sequence). The chain's CDR3 is CATSRDRDRGNQPQHF. The CDR3 bases are TGTGCCACCAGCAGAGATCGGGACAGGGGAAATCAGCCCCAGCATTTT.

This chain joins TRBV2 and TRBJ1-1, with TRBD1 matching over 9 bases. J gave up 5 bases and V 6 bases, and 7 bases lay outside the gene matches. The germline V gene encodes CDR1 SNHLY and CDR2 FYNNEI. The CDR3 totals 14 residues. The CDR3 is CASSGQGSVTEAFF. CDR3 in DNA: TGTGCCAGCAGCGGACAGGGGTCGGTTACTGAAGCTTTCTTT.

This clone was seen a single time. The rearrangement joins TRBV6-6 to TRBJ2-5, with a weak D call TRBD2 (5 bases). The V gene lost 0 bases and the J gene lost 5 bases, with 10 bases spanning the gap. CDR1 is MNHNY, CDR2 SVGAGI, per germline (reference sequence). This CDR3 has 14 amino acids. This CDR3 is CASSYSTGWETQYF. The CDR3 DNA sequence: TGTGCCAGCAGTTACTCGACGGGGTGGGAGACCCAGTACTTC.